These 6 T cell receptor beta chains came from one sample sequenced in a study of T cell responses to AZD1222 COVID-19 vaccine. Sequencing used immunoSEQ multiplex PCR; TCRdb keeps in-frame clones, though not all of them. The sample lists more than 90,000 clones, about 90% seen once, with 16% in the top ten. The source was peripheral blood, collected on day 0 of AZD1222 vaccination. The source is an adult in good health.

The DNA of the CDR3 is TGTGCCAGCAGCTTGGAGTGGGAGTCCGGCGGGAGCACACCAGATACGCAGTATTTT. Translating it yields CASSLEWESGGSTPDTQYF. V is TRBV5-6 and J is TRBJ2-3, with 7 bases lining up with TRBD2. CDR1 is SGHDT and CDR2 is YYEEEE in the germline V gene. The CDR3 loop spans 19 amino acids. J gave up 4 bases and V 0 bases, and 17 bases lay outside the gene matches. Together with reference TRBV5-6 and TRBJ2-3, the CDR3 gives the full variable domain: DAGVTQSPTHLIKTRGQQVTLRCSPKSGHDTVSWYQQALGQGPQFIFQYYEEEERQRGNFPDRFSGHQFPNYSSELNVNALLLGDSALYLCASSLEWESGGSTPDTQYFGPGTRLTVL.

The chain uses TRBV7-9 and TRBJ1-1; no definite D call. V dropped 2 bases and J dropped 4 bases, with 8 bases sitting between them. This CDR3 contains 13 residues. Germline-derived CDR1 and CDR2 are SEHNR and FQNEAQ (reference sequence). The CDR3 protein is CASSLRGGTEAFF. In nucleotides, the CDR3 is TGTGCCAGCAGCTTACGAGGAGGCACTGAAGCTTTCTTT. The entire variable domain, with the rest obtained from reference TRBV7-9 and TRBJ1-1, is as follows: DTGVSQNPRHKITKRGQNVTFRCDPISEHNRLYWYRQTLGQGPEFLTYFQNEAQLEKSRLLSDRFSAERPKGSFSTLEIQRTEQGDSAMYLCASSLRGGTEAFFGQGTRLTVV.

The CDR3 spells CASSFSAGGSNEQFF. DNA for the CDR3: TGCGCCAGCAGCTTCTCTGCGGGAGGATCCAATGAGCAGTTCTTC. The chain combines TRBV5-1 with TRBJ2-1, with 8 positions matching TRBD2. This CDR3 is 15 amino acids long. J lost 6 bases, V lost 2 bases, and 7 bases had no gene match. Germline CDR1 and CDR2: SGHRS and YFSETQ.

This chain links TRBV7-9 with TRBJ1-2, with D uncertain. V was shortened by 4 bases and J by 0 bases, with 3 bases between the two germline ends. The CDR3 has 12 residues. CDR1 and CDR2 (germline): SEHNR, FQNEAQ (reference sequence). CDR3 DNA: TGTGCCAGCAGCTCCTCTAACTATGGCTACACCTTC. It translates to CASSSSNYGYTF.

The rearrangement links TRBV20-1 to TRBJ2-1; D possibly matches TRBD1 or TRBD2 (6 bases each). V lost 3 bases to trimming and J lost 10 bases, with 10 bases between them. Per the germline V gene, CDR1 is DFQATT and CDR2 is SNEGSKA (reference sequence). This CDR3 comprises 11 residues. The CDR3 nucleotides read TGCAGTGCTAGCGGGGGCTGGGAGCAGTTCTTC. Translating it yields CSASGGWEQFF.

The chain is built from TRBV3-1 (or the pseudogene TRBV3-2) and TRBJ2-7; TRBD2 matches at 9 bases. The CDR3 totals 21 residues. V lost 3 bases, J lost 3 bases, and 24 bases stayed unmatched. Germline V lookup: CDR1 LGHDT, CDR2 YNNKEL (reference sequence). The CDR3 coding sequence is TGTGCCAGCAGCCACGAGACTAGCGGTTATTTACCCCATTTAACCCTCTACGAGCAGTACTTC. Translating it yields CASSHETSGYLPHLTLYEQYF.